The sequence of this T cell receptor (beta chain) was determined in a study of CD8 T cells in Susac syndrome. An amount of RNA that ranged from 0.5 to 1 ug was reverse transcribed with random hexamers. TCRdb called the immunoSEQ multiplex PCR reads again in MiXCR, with one record for every CDR3 protein. In the table there are about 150,000 distinct CDR3 sequences, approximately 95% of which are singletons. High-throughput TCR beta sequencing covered peripheral CD8+ and CD4+ T cells. Trimming pared 1 base from V and 4 bases from J, leaving 10 bases between. CDR3 length: 14 amino acids. Germline V lookup: CDR1 LGHNA, CDR2 YSLEER.

The sample was CD4+ T cells from PBMCs. This sequence originates from a human donor with multiple sclerosis. The chain has TRBV4-3 and TRBJ2-5, with D uncertain. The CDR3 nucleotides read TGCGCCAGCAGCCAAGGCCGCAACGGAGAGACCCAGTACTTC. Translation gives CASSQGRNGETQYF.